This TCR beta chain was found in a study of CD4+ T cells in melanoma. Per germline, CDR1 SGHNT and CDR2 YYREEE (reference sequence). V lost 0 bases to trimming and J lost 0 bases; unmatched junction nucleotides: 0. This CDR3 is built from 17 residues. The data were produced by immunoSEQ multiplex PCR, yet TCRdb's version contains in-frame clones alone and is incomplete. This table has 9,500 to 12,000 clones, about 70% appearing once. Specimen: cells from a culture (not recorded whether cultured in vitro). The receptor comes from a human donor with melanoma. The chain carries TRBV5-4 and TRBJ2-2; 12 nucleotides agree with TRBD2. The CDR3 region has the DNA TGTGCCAGCAGCTTGGGACTAGCGGGGGCGAACACCGGGGAGCTGTTTTTT. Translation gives CASSLGLAGANTGELFF.